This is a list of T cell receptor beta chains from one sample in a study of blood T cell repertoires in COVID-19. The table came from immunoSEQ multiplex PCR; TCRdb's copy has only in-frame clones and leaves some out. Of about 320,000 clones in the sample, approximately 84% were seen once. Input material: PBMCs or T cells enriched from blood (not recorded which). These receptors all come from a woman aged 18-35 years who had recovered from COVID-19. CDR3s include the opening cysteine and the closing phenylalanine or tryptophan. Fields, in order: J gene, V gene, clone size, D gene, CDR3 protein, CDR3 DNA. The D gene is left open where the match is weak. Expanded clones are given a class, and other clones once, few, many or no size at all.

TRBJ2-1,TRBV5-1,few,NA,CASNDEGGSYNEQFF,TGCGCCAGCAATGATGAGGGAGGTAGCTACAATGAGCAGTTCTTC
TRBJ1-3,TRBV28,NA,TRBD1,CASSLWETGGSGNTIYF,TGTGCCAGCAGTTTATGGGAGACAGGGGGCTCTGGAAACACCATATATTTT
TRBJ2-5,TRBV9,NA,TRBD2,CASSPLAGGGQETQYF,TGTGCCAGCAGCCCACTAGCGGGGGGAGGCCAAGAGACCCAGTACTTC
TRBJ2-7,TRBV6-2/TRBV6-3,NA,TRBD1,CASSLTGKREQYF,TGTGCCAGCAGCTTGACAGGGAAGAGGGAGCAGTACTTC
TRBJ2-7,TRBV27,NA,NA,CASSLNGIHEQYF,TGTGCCAGCAGTTTGAACGGGATCCACGAGCAGTACTTC
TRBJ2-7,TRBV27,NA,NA,CASSVTGFNSYEQYF,TGTGCCAGCAGTGTGACAGGATTTAACTCCTACGAGCAGTACTTC
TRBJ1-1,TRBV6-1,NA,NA,CASSEGGDPPEAFF,TGTGCCAGCAGTGAAGGGGGGGACCCCCCCGAGGCTTTCTTT
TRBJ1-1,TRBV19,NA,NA,CASSVTDMNTEAFF,TGTGCCAGTAGTGTTACAGATATGAACACTGAAGCTTTCTTT
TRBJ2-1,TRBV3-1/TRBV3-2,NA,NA,CASSQDPGLPLFF,TGTGCCAGCAGCCAAGACCCGGGACTTCCACTCTTCTTC
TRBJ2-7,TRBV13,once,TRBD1,CASTGGQGATYEQYF,TGTGCCAGCACCGGCGGACAGGGAGCGACCTACGAGCAGTACTTC
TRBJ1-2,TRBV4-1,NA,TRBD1,CASSQSGTGVNYGYTF,TGCGCCAGCAGCCAGTCCGGGACAGGGGTCAACTATGGCTACACCTTC
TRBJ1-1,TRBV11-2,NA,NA,CASSVRGRGSEAFF,TGTGCCAGCAGCGTCAGGGGCAGGGGCTCTGAAGCTTTCTTT
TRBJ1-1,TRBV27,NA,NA,CASSLLGSRPGRAGTEAFF,TGTGCCAGCAGTTTACTAGGCTCCCGGCCAGGGAGGGCCGGCACTGAAGCTTTCTTT
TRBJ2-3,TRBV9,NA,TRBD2,CASSGNSGKLTDTQYF,TGTGCCAGCAGCGGTAATAGCGGGAAGCTAACAGATACGCAGTATTTT
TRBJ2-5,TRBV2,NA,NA,CASNLPGLQETQYF,TGTGCCAGCAATTTACCGGGACTCCAAGAGACCCAGTACTTC
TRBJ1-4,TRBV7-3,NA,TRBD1,CASSLSGRQGANEKLFF,TGTGCCAGCAGCTTAAGTGGGCGACAGGGGGCTAATGAAAAACTGTTTTTT
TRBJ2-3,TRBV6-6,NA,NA,CASRVPGGGGADTQYF,TGTGCCAGCAGGGTACCTGGAGGGGGGGGCGCAGATACGCAGTATTTT
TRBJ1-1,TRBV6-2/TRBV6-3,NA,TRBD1,CASSYRRTGAMNTEAFF,TGTGCCAGCAGTTACAGGAGGACAGGGGCCATGAACACTGAAGCTTTCTTT
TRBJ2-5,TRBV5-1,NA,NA,CASTIQGSGETQYF,TGCGCCAGCACAATTCAGGGGTCGGGGGAGACCCAGTACTTC
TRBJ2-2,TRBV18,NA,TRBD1,CASSPQGAYTGELFF,TGTGCCAGCTCACCACAGGGGGCCTACACCGGGGAGCTGTTTTTT
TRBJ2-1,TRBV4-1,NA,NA,CASSPGAGVNEQFF,TGCGCCAGCAGCCCCGGAGCAGGGGTCAATGAGCAGTTCTTC
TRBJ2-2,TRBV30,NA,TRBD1,CAWSVLRTGVDTGELFF,TGTGCCTGGAGTGTACTAAGGACAGGTGTGGACACCGGGGAGCTGTTTTTT
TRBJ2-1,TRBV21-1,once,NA,CASSKAQASVRCDEQFF,TGTGCCAGCAGCAAAGCCCAGGCTTCCGTCCGTTGCGATGAGCAGTTCTTC
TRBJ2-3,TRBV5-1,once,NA,CASSSTGRYADTQYF,TGCGCCAGCAGCTCCACAGGGAGATATGCAGATACGCAGTATTTT
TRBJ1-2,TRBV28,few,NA,CASSRGGYGYTF,TGTGCCAGCAGTCGGGGGGGGTATGGCTACACCTTC
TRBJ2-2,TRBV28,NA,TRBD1,CASSASPGTGGRGTGELFF,TGTGCCAGCAGTGCCAGTCCCGGGACAGGGGGCAGAGGCACCGGGGAGCTGTTTTTT
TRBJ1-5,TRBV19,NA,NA,CASSRRENGQPQHF,TGTGCCAGTAGTCGACGCGAAAACGGGCAGCCCCAGCATTTT
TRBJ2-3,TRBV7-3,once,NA,CASSVGLATDTQYF,TGTGCCAGCAGCGTAGGACTGGCCACAGATACGCAGTATTTT
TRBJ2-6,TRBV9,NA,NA,CASSVAGSPGGANVLTF,TGTGCCAGCAGCGTCGCAGGCAGCCCAGGGGGGGCCAACGTCCTGACTTTC
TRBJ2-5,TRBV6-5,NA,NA,CASSYYRPGVYF,TGTGCCAGCAGTTACTATAGGCCAGGTGTGTACTTC
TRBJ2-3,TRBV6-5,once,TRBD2,CASSSGGGGVADTQYF,TGTGCCAGCAGTTCGGGGGGAGGCGGGGTAGCAGATACGCAGTATTTT
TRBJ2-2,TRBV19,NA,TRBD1,CASGQGERELFF,TGTGCCAGCGGACAGGGGGAGAGGGAGCTGTTTTTT
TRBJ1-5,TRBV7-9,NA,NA,CASSLRSNQPQHF,TGTGCCAGCAGCTTGAGGAGCAATCAGCCCCAGCATTTT
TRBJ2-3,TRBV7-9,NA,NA,CASSLARTATDTQYF,TGTGCCAGCAGCTTAGCAAGGACAGCCACAGATACGCAGTATTTT
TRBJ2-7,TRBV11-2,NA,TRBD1,CASSLGTGSRYEQYF,TGTGCCAGCAGCTTAGGGACAGGATCGCGTTACGAGCAGTACTTC
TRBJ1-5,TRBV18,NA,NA,CASSWGGQPQHF,TGTGCCAGCTCATGGGGGGGGCAGCCCCAGCATTTT
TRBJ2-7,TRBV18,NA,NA,CASSPNRGTQVYEQYF,TGTGCCAGCTCACCTAACCGGGGGACCCAAGTCTACGAGCAGTACTTC
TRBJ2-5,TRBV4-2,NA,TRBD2,CASSQDRGRAETQYF,TGTGCCAGCAGCCAAGACCGCGGGAGGGCAGAGACCCAGTACTTC
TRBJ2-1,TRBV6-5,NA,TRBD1,CASERLQGAGDEQFF,TGTGCCAGCGAGCGGTTACAGGGGGCGGGTGATGAGCAGTTCTTC
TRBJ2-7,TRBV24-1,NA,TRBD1,CATRGQGGEQYF,TGTGCCACCAGAGGACAGGGTGGCGAGCAGTACTTC
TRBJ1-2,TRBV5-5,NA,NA,CASSLAQARNYGYTF,TGTGCCAGCAGCTTGGCACAGGCTCGAAACTATGGCTACACCTTC
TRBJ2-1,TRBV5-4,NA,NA,CASSQSRAYNEQFF,TGTGCCAGCAGCCAATCCCGGGCCTACAATGAGCAGTTCTTC
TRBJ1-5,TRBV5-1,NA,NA,CASSLSGHSNQPQHF,TGCGCCAGCAGCCTCAGTGGGCATAGCAATCAGCCCCAGCATTTT
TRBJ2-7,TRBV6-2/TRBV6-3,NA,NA,CASSRGFVPSYEQYF,TGTGCCAGCAGTAGGGGGTTTGTGCCCTCCTACGAGCAGTACTTC
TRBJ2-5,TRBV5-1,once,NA,CASSLWSDQETQYF,TGCGCCAGCAGCTTGTGGTCGGACCAAGAGACCCAGTACTTC
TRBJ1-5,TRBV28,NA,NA,CASNKLGDQPQHF,TGTGCCAGCAACAAATTGGGCGATCAGCCCCAGCATTTT
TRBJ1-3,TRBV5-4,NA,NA,CASSLPPGAGNTIYF,TGTGCCAGCAGCCTCCCTCCGGGGGCTGGAAACACCATATATTTT
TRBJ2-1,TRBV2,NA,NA,CASSALRSGSYNEQFF,TGTGCCAGCAGCGCACTCCGGAGCGGTTCCTACAATGAGCAGTTCTTC
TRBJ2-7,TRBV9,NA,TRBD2,CASSAGLAGTYEQYF,TGTGCCAGCAGCGCTGGACTAGCGGGGACCTACGAGCAGTACTTC
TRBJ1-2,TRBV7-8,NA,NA,CASSPVRGNYGYTF,TGTGCCAGCAGCCCCGTTCGGGGGAACTATGGCTACACCTTC
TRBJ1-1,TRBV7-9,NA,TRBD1,CASSPQGAGAEAFF,TGTGCCAGCAGCCCACAGGGGGCAGGGGCTGAAGCTTTCTTT
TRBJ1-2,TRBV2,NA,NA,CASSLALGNYGYTF,TGTGCCAGCAGTCTGGCCCTCGGGAACTATGGCTACACCTTC
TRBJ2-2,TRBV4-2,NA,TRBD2,CASSQGAGGSTGELFF,TGTGCCAGCAGCCAAGGAGCGGGGGGATCCACCGGGGAGCTGTTTTTT
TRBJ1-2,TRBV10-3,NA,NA,CAISESQGDGYTF,TGTGCCATCAGTGAGTCGCAGGGCGATGGCTACACCTTC
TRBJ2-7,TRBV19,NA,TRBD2,CASKSQRGSYEQYF,TGTGCCAGTAAGTCCCAGCGGGGATCCTACGAGCAGTACTTC
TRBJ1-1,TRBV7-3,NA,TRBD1,CASSVQDRVNTEAFF,TGTGCCAGCAGCGTCCAAGACAGGGTGAACACTGAAGCTTTCTTT
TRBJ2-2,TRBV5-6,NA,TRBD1,CASSLGGRGPPYTGELFF,TGTGCCAGCAGCTTGGGTGGCAGGGGGCCTCCCTATACCGGGGAGCTGTTTTTT
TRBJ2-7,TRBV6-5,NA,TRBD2,CASGTSGTYEQYF,TGTGCCAGCGGGACTAGCGGAACCTACGAGCAGTACTTC
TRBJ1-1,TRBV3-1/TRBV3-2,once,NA,CASSLTQLNTEAFF,TGTGCCAGCAGCCTGACACAACTGAACACTGAAGCTTTCTTT